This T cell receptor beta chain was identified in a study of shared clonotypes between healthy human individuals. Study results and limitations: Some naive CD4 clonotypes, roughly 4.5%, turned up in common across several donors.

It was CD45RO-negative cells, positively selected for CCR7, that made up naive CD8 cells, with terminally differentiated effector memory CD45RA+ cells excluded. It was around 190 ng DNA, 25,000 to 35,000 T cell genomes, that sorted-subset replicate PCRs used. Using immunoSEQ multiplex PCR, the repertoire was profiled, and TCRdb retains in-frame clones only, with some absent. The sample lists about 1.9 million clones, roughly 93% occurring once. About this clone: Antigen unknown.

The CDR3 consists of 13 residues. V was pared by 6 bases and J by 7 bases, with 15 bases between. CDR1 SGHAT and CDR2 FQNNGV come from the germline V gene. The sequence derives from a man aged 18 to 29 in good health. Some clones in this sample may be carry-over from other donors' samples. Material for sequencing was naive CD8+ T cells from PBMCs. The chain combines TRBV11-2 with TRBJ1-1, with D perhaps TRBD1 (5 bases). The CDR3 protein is CASRRGGLGEAFF. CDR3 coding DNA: TGTGCCAGCAGGCGCGGGGGTCTCGGTGAAGCTTTCTTT.